These 6 T cell receptor beta chains originate from one sample sequenced in a study of OX40 agonist ivuxolimab in advanced cancers. Only in-frame clones appear in the TCRdb table, and some are missing; sequencing was by immunoSEQ multiplex PCR. The sample shows about 70,000 clones, about 91% of them seen only once. The source was CD4+ or CD8+ T cells sorted from blood, collected in a trial of the OX40 agonist ivuxolimab. The receptor source for this set is an adult with an advanced solid tumor such as melanoma, head and neck, liver or kidney cancer.

The chain carries TRBV7-9 and TRBJ2-1, with D possibly TRBD1 on 6 matching bases. This CDR3 spans 14 amino acids. The germline V and J ends were trimmed by 4 bases and 7 bases, with 14 bases remaining between them. CDR1 is SEHNR, CDR2 FQNEAQ, per germline (reference sequence). The CDR3 sequence: CASSSRAGDNEQFF. CDR3 nucleotide sequence: TGTGCCAGCAGCTCGAGGGCAGGGGATAATGAGCAGTTCTTC.

This clone was recorded only once. The V call is TRBV18, the J call TRBJ2-6; D is unresolved. The length of the CDR3 is 15 residues. Trimming took off 0 bases at V and 0 bases at J, with 3 bases between the two ends. In germline, CDR1 is KGHSH, CDR2 LQKENI. CDR3 amino acids: CASSPPVSGANVLTF. CDR3 nucleotides: TGTGCCAGCTCACCACCGGTCTCTGGGGCCAACGTCCTGACTTTC.

The chain is built from TRBV5-1 and TRBJ2-3; TRBD1 is a possible D gene (6 bases). From germline, CDR1 is SGHRS and CDR2 YFSETQ. This CDR3 contains 15 residues. Trimming pared 0 bases from V and 5 bases from J, leaving 13 bases between. The DNA for the CDR3 is TGCGCCAGCAGCTTGGGACAGGTGGAAGTAGATACGCAGTATTTT. Protein product: CASSLGQVEVDTQYF.

This clone has only one observation. This chain uses TRBV7-6 with TRBJ2-7; D gene unclear. This CDR3 spans 14 amino acids. V was shortened by 1 base and J by 0 bases, with 7 bases between the two germline ends. From germline, CDR1 is SGHVS and CDR2 FNYEAQ. CDR3 loop: CASSLDGYSYEQYF. The CDR3 DNA reads TGTGCCAGCAGCTTAGATGGCTACTCCTACGAGCAGTACTTC.

The V and J genes are TRBV19 and TRBJ1-5; D ambiguous. Trimming cost V 8 bases and J 0 bases, with 8 bases left between them. This CDR3 has 13 amino acids. CDR1 and CDR2 (germline): LNHDA, SQIVND (reference sequence). The CDR3 sequence: CASPDGSNQPQHF. For the CDR3, the DNA is TGTGCCAGTCCGGACGGTAGCAATCAGCCCCAGCATTTT. The whole variable domain, remainder taken from reference TRBV19 and TRBJ1-5, is DGGITQSPKYLFRKEGQNVTLSCEQNLNHDAMYWYRQDPGQGLRLIYYSQIVNDFQKGDIAEGYSVSREKKESFPLTVTSAQKNPTAFYLCASPDGSNQPQHFGDGTRLSIL.

V gene TRBV9 combines with J gene TRBJ1-1, with unresolved D. This CDR3 is built from 15 residues. CDR1 SGDLS and CDR2 YYNGEE come from the germline V gene. The germline V and J ends were trimmed by 0 bases and 1 base, with 10 bases remaining between them. The CDR3 is CASSVVPGGNTEAFF. DNA of the CDR3: TGTGCCAGCAGCGTAGTTCCCGGCGGGAACACTGAAGCTTTCTTT.